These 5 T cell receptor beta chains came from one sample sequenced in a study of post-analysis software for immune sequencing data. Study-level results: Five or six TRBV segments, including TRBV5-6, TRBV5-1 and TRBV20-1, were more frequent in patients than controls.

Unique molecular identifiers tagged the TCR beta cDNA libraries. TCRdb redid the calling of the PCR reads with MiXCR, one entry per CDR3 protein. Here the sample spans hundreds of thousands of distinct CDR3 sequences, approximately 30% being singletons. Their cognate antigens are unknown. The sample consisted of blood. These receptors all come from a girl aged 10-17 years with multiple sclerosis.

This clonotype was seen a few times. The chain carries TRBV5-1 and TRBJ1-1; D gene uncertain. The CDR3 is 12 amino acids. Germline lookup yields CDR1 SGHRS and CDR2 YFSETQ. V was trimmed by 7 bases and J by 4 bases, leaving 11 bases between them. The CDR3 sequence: CASPTSPTEAFF. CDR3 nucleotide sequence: TGCGCCAGCCCAACATCGCCCACTGAAGCTTTCTTT.

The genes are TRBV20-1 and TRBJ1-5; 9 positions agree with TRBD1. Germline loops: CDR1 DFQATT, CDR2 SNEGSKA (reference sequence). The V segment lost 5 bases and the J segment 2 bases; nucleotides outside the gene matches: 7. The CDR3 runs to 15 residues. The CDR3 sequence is CSAGTGGAGNQPQHF. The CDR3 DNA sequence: TGCAGTGCTGGAACAGGGGGCGCGGGCAATCAGCCCCAGCATTTT.

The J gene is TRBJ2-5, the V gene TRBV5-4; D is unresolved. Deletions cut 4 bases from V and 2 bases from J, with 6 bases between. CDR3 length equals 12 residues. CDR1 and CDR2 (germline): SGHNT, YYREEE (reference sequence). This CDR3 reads CASSPLQETQYF. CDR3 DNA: TGTGCCAGCAGCCCCCTACAAGAGACCCAGTACTTC.

DNA of the CDR3: TGCAGTGCTAGAGTCTACAACACCGGGGAGCTGTTTTTT. It is translated as CSARVYNTGELFF. The V call is TRBV20-1, the J call TRBJ2-2; D unresolved. This CDR3 spans 13 amino acids. In germline, CDR1 is DFQATT, CDR2 SNEGSKA (reference sequence). With 1 base removed from V and 2 bases from J, the gap between germline ends came to 5 bases.

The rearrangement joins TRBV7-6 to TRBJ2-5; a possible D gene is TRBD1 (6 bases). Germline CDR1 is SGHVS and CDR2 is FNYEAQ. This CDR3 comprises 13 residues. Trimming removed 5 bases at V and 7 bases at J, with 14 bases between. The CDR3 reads CASSPQGLGTQYF. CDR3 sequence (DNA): TGTGCCAGCAGCCCGCAGGGGCTGGGGACCCAGTACTTC.